Below, 7 T cell receptor beta chains from the same sample are listed, as sequenced in a study of T cell clonality in common variable immunodeficiency. Sequenced by immunoSEQ multiplex PCR; TCRdb stores in-frame clones only, minus some. The sample includes around 45,000 clones, none of them occurring once. Specimen: peripheral blood mononuclear cells. All receptors come from a person aged 18 to 75 in good health.

This clone was observed at least ten times. With the read ending 3 residues before the CDR3 end, the germline J gene is used to fill in that end. The chain couples TRBV30 to TRBJ2-1; possibly TRBD2 for D (6 bases). V was cut by 0 bases and J by 8 bases, with 20 bases left in between. The CDR3 is made up of 16 amino acids. CDR1 is GTSNPN, CDR2 SVGIG, per germline (reference sequence). This CDR3 reads CAWSVLPAGSHDEQFF. The sequenced part of the CDR3 DNA is TGTGCCTGGAGTGTACTGCCAGCGGGTTCACACGATGAG. Drawing the rest from reference TRBV30 and TRBJ2-1, the complete variable domain is SQTIHQWPATLVQPVGSPLSLECTVEGTSNPNLYWYRQAAGRGLQLLFYSVGIGQISSEVPQNLSASRPQDRQFILSSKKLLLSDSGFYLCAWSVLPAGSHDEQFFGPGTRLTVL.

This clone was observed at least ten times. The CDR3 DNA, read in part, is TGTGCCATCAGACAGGGGGGTCTTGGTGAG. It encodes CAIRQGGLGE. The entire CDR3 is CAIRQGGLGEQFF. This chain joins TRBV10-3 and TRBJ2-1; 8 nucleotides line up with TRBD1. The read terminates 3 residues before the CDR3 end, so the remaining end is supplied by the germline J gene. V trimming: 6 bases; J trimming: 9 bases; junction bases outside the gene matches: 7. The CDR3 contains 13 residues. Germline assignment: CDR1 ENHRY and CDR2 SYGVKD.

The DNA read from the CDR3 is TGTGCCAGCAGCCCGATCTGGGGGGAAAAG. It specifies CASSPIWGEK. In full, the CDR3 is CASSPIWGEKLFF. This sequence joins TRBV7-8 and TRBJ2-2; D possibly corresponds to TRBD2 (6 bases). The observed sequence ends 3 residues before the CDR3 terminus, with the missing tail filled in from the germline J gene. The germline gives CDR1 SGHVS, CDR2 FQNEAQ. The CDR3 consists of 13 residues.

In its sample, this clone was seen many times. Read sequence stops 3 residues before the CDR3 end, and the germline J gene provides the missing end. This rearrangement joins TRBV7-2 to TRBJ1-4, with a weak D call TRBD1 (6 bases). The CDR3 is 16 residues long. CDR1 is SGHTA, CDR2 FQGNSA, per germline. Trimming took 0 bases from V and 8 from J, leaving 16 bases between them. The sequenced part of the CDR3 DNA is TGTGCCAGCAGCTTAGCATTGGGGGGGCTTCGGGAAAAA. It specifies CASSLALGGLREK. The complete CDR3 reads CASSLALGGLREKLFF.

This clone was seen ten or more times. With the read ending 3 residues before the CDR3 end, the germline J gene is used to fill in that end. This chain uses TRBV19 with TRBJ1-2; 7 positions agree with TRBD1. The germline CDR1 and CDR2 sequences are LNHDA and SQIVND (reference sequence). The CDR3 extends over 16 amino acids. V lost 4 bases, J lost 3 bases, and 11 bases stayed unmatched. The CDR3 is CASSTERGGRDYGYTF. The sequenced part of the CDR3 DNA is TGTGCCAGTAGTACAGAACGAGGGGGCCGGGACTATGGC.

This clone was detected many times. The CDR3 end is not reached by the read, which stops 3 residues before it; the germline J gene fills it in. The chain employs TRBV19 and TRBJ2-3; 9 nucleotides match TRBD1. This CDR3 has 15 amino acids. Trimming at V came to 5 bases and at J to 4 bases, leaving 7 bases not matched to a gene. Per germline, CDR1 LNHDA and CDR2 SQIVND (reference sequence). The covered CDR3 bases are TGTGCCAGTAGTCCATGGACAGGGGTAGCAGATACG. Its translation is CASSPWTGVADT. The CDR3 reads in full as CASSPWTGVADTQYF.

This clone has at least ten counts. From the germline J gene comes the end of the CDR3, since the read stops 3 residues before it. This rearrangement joins TRBV5-1 to TRBJ2-1, with 8 bases matching TRBD1. Germline CDR1 reads SGHRS; CDR2 reads YFSETQ. This CDR3 has 14 amino acids. Trimming cost V 5 bases and J 7 bases; bases outside gene matches: 8. The chain's CDR3 is CASRLMGQDNEQFF. The DNA read from the CDR3 is TGCGCCAGCAGGTTAATGGGACAGGATAATGAG.